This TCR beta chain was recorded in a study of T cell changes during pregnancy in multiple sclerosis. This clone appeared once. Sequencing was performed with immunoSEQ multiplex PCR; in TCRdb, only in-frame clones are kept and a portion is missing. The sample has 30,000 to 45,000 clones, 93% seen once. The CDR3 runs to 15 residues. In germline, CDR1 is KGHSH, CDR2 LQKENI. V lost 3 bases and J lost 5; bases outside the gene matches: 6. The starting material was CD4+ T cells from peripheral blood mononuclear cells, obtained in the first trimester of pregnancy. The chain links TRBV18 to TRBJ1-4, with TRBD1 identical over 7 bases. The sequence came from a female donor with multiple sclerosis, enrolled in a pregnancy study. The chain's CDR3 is CASSPPGQPNEKLFF. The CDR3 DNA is TGTGCCAGCTCACCGCCGGGACAGCCGAATGAAAAACTGTTTTTT.